These 4 T cell receptor beta chains were sequenced from one sample in a study of blood T cells in healthy people across ages. Alongside a J-beta primer mix, a sample-barcoded 5' primer served in a second PCR lasting about 6 to 12 cycles. A single record per CDR3 protein comes from TCRdb applying MiXCR to the 5' RACE reads. The repertoire has more than 800,000 distinct CDR3 sequences, more than 40% of them found once; the top ten carry about 20%. Material: blood. Every receptor here comes from a woman aged 60-75 years in good health.

The chain is built from TRBV27 and TRBJ2-7, with 11 bases fitting TRBD2. Germline assignment: CDR1 MNHEY and CDR2 SMNVEV (reference sequence). Trimming at V came to 7 bases and at J to 0 bases, leaving 11 bases not matched to a gene. The CDR3 has 17 residues. The CDR3 DNA reads as TGTGCCAGCATCCCGACCCTAGCGGGAGGCCCCTCCTACGAGCAGTACTTC. This gives the protein CASIPTLAGGPSYEQYF.

This chain joins TRBV11-2 and TRBJ2-5, with 12 bases identical to TRBD2. CDR1 SGHAT and CDR2 FQNNGV come from the germline V gene. This CDR3 comprises 17 residues. Unmatched junction bases numbered 8, after V lost 1 base and J lost 5 bases. CDR3 coding DNA: TGTGCCAGCAGCTTAGGTCTAGCGGGAGGGCTAGAGGAGACCCAGTACTTC. Its protein is CASSLGLAGGLEETQYF.

The chain joins TRBV29-1 to TRBJ1-4, with a tentative D call TRBD1 (5 bases). The CDR3 runs to 14 residues. V was trimmed by 7 bases and J by 1 base, leaving 13 bases between them. Germline V gives CDR1 SQVTM, CDR2 ANQGSEA. CDR3 sequence (DNA): TGCAGCGGTGGGGACGTAAAAACTAATGAAAAACTGTTTTTT. It is translated as CSGGDVKTNEKLFF. The whole variable domain, filled in from reference TRBV29-1 and TRBJ1-4, reads SAVISQKPSRDICQRGTSLTIQCQVDSQVTMMFWYRQQPGQSLTLIATANQGSEATYESGFVIDKFPISRPNLTFSTLTVSNMSPEDSSIYLCSGGDVKTNEKLFFGSGTQLSVL.

In its sample, this clonotype was seen a few times. V usage is TRBV21-1 and J usage is TRBJ1-5; TRBD1 was called by the table and not checked on the DNA. TRBV21-1 has pseudogene status. CDR3 size: 18 residues. The CDR3 DNA is TGTGCCAGCAGCGCCCGGGACAGGGTATTAGATAGCAATCAGCCCCAGCATTTT. It codes for CASSARDRVLDSNQPQHF.